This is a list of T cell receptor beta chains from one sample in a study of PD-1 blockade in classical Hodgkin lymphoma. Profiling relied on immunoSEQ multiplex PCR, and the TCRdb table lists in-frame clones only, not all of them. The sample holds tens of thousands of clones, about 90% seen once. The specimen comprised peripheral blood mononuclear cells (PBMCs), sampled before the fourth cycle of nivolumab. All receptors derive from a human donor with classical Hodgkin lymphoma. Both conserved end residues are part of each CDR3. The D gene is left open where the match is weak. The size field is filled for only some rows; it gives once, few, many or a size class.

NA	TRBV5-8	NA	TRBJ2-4	CASSLEQAAKNIQYF	TGTGCCAGCAGCTTAGAACAGGCAGCCAAAAACATTCAGTACTTC
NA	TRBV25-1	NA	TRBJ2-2	CASSKSGRNTGELFF	TGTGCCAGCAGTAAATCGGGACGGAACACCGGGGAGCTGTTTTTT
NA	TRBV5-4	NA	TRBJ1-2	CASSLDSGAPRDGYTF	TGTGCCAGCAGCTTGGATTCGGGGGCCCCTCGGGATGGCTACACCTTC
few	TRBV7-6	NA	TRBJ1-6	CASSIDSGNNSPLHF	TGTGCCAGCAGCATAGATTCAGGGAATAATTCACCCCTCCACTTT
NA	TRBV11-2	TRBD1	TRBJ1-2	CASSLSGTGQSYGYTF	TGTGCCAGCAGCTTAAGTGGGACAGGGCAGAGCTATGGCTACACCTTC
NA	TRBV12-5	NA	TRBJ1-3	CASGLGAPGRRGNTIYF	TGTGCTAGTGGTTTGGGGGCCCCCGGCCGTCGTGGAAACACCATATATTTT
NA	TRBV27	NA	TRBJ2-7	CASSPDPVGPYEQYF	TGTGCCAGCAGCCCGGACCCAGTCGGCCCCTACGAGCAGTACTTC
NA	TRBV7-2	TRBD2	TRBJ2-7	CASSQGGVGAYEQYF	TGTGCCAGCAGCCAGGGAGGGGTTGGAGCCTACGAGCAGTACTTC
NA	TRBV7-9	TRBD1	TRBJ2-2	CASRQGSGELFF	TGTGCCAGCAGACAGGGGTCCGGGGAGCTGTTTTTT
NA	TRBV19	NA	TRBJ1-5	CASSTWGPPEGSQPQHF	TGTGCCAGTAGTACCTGGGGGCCCCCCGAGGGCAGTCAGCCCCAGCATTTT
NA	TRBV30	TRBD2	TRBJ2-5	CAWGSGGAGRETQYF	TGTGCCTGGGGTAGCGGGGGGGCCGGCAGGGAGACCCAGTACTTC
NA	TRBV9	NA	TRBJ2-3	CASSASPSTDTQYF	TGTGCCAGCAGCGCCTCCCCTAGCACAGATACGCAGTATTTT
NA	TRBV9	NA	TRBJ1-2	CASSVAGGNYGYTF	TGTGCCAGCAGCGTAGCGGGAGGAAACTATGGCTACACCTTC
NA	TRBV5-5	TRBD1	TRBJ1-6	CASSRDRDSPLHF	TGTGCCAGCAGCCGGGACAGGGATTCACCCCTCCACTTT
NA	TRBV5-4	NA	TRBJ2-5	CASQDGGQETQYF	TGTGCCAGCCAAGACGGGGGACAAGAGACCCAGTACTTC
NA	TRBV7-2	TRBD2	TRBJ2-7	CASSSPLAGGPFSSYEQYF	TGTGCCAGCAGCTCCCCACTAGCGGGGGGCCCATTCAGCTCCTACGAGCAGTACTTC
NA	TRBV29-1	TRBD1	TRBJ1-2	CSVLRTGVISNYGYTF	TGCAGCGTTTTGAGGACAGGGGTAATTTCTAACTATGGCTACACCTTC
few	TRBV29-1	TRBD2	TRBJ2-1	CSAPAQAGDLGEQFF	TGCAGCGCCCCCGCCCAAGCGGGGGATTTGGGTGAGCAGTTCTTC
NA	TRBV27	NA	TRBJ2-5	CASSFGRQETQYF	TGTGCCAGCAGTTTTGGAAGACAAGAGACCCAGTACTTC
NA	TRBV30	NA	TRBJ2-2	CAWSVGRTLPGELFF	TGTGCCTGGAGTGTCGGCCGAACCTTACCCGGGGAGCTGTTTTTT
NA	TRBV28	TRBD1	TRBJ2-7	CASKPPGRGLYEQYF	TGTGCCAGCAAGCCCCCAGGCAGGGGGCTCTACGAGCAGTACTTC
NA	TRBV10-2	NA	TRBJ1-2	CASSGPFYGYTF	TGCGCCAGCAGTGGGCCCTTTTATGGCTACACCTTC
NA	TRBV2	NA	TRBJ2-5	CASSGGRVETQYF	TGTGCCAGCAGCGGGGGCCGGGTAGAGACCCAGTACTTC
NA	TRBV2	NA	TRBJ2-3	CASSAAGRDTQYF	TGTGCCAGCAGCGCTGCGGGCCGAGATACGCAGTATTTT
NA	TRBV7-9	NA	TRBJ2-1	CASSSEKFRDNEQFF	TGTGCCAGCAGCTCCGAGAAATTCCGGGACAATGAGCAGTTCTTC
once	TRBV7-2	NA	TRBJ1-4	CASSLALGGNEKLFF	TGTGCCAGCAGCTTAGCTCTAGGGGGAAATGAAAAACTGTTTTTT
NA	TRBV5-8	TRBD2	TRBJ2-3	CASSPIRTSGGHDTQYF	TGTGCCAGCAGCCCCATAAGGACTAGCGGGGGTCATGATACGCAGTATTTT
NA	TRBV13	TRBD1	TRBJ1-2	CASSPRQGNDGYTF	TGTGCCAGCAGCCCCCGACAGGGGAACGATGGCTACACCTTC
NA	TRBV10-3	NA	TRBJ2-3	CAIGVERPDTQYF	TGTGCCATCGGAGTCGAGAGGCCAGATACGCAGTATTTT
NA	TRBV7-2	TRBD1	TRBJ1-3	CASSTGQGGNTIYF	TGTGCCAGCAGCACGGGACAGGGTGGAAACACCATATATTTT
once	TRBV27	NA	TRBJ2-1	CASTPAGGARDEQFF	TGTGCCAGCACTCCCGCTGGGGGGGCACGGGATGAGCAGTTCTTC
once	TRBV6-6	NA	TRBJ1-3	CASMEVLSGNTIYF	TGTGCCAGCATGGAGGTCCTCTCTGGAAACACCATATATTTT
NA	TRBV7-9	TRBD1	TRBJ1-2	CASSFDRDYGYTF	TGTGCCAGCAGCTTCGACAGGGACTATGGCTACACCTTC
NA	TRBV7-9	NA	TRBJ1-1	CASSVTDMNTEAFF	TGTGCCAGCAGCGTAACAGATATGAACACTGAAGCTTTCTTT
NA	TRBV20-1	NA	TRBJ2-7	CSARNKYEQYF	TGCAGTGCTAGAAACAAATACGAGCAGTACTTC
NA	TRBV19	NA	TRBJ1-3	CASSIVPALTGNTIYF	TGTGCCAGTAGTATCGTGCCAGCTTTAACAGGAAACACCATATATTTT
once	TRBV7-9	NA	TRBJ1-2	CASSLARGPYYGYTF	TGTGCCAGCAGCTTAGCGCGGGGCCCCTACTATGGCTACACCTTC
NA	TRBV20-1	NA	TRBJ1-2	CSARGEYGYTF	TGCAGTGCTAGGGGGGAATATGGCTACACCTTC